This T cell receptor beta chain appears in the sequencing data of a study of blood T cell repertoires in COVID-19. In the study overall: From T cells, B-cell-depleted T cells, or PBMCs came the material, which was cDNA or gDNA.

Per the original data handling: Estimates of nucleated cell counts were drawn from the amplification of reference gene primers. Data came from immunoSEQ multiplex PCR; TCRdb stores just in-frame clones and leaves some out. The DNA gave D and trimming, while V, J and clone size come from that table. This table has roughly 100,000 clones, about 90% appearing once. V lost 8 bases, J lost 8 bases, and 13 bases lay in between. The CDR3 totals 12 residues. Germline loops: CDR1 MNHEY, CDR2 SVGAGI. This chain links TRBV6-5 with TRBJ2-1; perhaps TRBD1 as D (5 bases). The sequence came from a woman between 55 and 75 years old with acute or convalescent COVID-19. Sequenced input: peripheral blood. In nucleotides, the CDR3 is TGTGCCAGCGATTCTAGGGGTGATGAGCAGTTCTTC. Residues: CASDSRGDEQFF.